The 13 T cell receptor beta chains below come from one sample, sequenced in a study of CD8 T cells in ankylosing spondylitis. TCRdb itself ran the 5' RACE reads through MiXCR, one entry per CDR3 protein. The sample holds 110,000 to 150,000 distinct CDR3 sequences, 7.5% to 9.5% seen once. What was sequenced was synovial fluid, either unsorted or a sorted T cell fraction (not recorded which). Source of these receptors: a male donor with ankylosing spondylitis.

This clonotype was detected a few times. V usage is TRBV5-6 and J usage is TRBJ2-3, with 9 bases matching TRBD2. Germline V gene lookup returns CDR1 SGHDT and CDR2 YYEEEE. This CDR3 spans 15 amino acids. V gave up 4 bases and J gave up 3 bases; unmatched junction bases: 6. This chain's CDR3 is CASSRPSGGTDTQYF. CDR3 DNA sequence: TGTGCCAGCAGCCGCCCCAGCGGGGGGACAGATACGCAGTATTTT.

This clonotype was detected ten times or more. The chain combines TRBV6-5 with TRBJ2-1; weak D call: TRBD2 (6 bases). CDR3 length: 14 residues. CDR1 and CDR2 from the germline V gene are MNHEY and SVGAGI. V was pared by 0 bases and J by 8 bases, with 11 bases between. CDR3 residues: CASSYSVGGYEQFF. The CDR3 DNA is TGTGCCAGCAGTTACTCGGTCGGAGGGTATGAGCAGTTCTTC.

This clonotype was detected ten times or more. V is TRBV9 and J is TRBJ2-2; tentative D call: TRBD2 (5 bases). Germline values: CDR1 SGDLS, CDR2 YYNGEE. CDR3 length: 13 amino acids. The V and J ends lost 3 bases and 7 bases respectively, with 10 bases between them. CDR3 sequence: CASSAGSVGELFF. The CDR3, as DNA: TGTGCCAGCAGCGCGGGGTCCGTCGGGGAGCTGTTTTTT.

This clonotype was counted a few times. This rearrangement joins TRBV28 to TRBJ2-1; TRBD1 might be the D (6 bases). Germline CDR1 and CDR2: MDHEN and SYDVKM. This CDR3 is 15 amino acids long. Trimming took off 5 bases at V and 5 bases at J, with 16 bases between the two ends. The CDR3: CASSPSGTPDNEQFF. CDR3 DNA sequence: TGTGCCAGCAGTCCCTCCGGGACACCGGACAATGAGCAGTTCTTC.

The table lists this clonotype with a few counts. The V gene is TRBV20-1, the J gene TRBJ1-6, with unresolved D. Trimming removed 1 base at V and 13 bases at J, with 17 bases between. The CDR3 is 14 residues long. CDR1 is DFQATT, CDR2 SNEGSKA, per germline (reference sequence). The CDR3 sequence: CSARVPGPLEPLHF. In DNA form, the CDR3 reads TGCAGTGCTAGAGTTCCGGGCCCACTAGAGCCCCTCCACTTT.

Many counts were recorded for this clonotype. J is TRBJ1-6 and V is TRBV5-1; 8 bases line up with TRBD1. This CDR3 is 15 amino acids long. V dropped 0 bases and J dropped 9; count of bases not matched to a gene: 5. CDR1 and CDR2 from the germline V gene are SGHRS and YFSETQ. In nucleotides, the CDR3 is TGCGCCAGCAGCTTGGATAACAGGGGGTTTTCACCCCTCCACTTT. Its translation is CASSLDNRGFSPLHF.

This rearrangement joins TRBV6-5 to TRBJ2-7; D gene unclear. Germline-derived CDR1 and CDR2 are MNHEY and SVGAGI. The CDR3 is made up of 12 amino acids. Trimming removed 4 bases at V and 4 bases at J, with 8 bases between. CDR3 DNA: TGTGCCAGCAGTTCCCCCCGTTACGAGCAGTACTTC. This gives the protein CASSSPRYEQYF.

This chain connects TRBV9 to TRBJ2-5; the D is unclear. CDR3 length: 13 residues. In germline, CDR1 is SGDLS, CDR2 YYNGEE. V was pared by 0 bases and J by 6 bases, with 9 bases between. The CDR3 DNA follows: TGTGCCAGCAGCGTAGGCTATGGAAAGACCCAGTACTTC. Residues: CASSVGYGKTQYF.

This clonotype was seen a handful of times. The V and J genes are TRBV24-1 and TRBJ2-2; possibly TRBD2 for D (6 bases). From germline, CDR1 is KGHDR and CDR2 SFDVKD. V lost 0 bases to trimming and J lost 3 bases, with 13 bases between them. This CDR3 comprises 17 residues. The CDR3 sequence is CATSDLRGTGDTGELFF. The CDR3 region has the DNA TGTGCCACCAGTGATTTGAGAGGAACGGGGGACACCGGGGAGCTGTTTTTT.

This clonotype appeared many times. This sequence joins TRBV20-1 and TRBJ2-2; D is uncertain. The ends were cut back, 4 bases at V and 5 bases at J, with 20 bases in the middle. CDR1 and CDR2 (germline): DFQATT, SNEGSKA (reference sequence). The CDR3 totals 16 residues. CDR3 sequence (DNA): TGCAGTGCTACCGCCGCCGGGCCTTCGAGGACCGGGGAGCTGTTTTTT. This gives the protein CSATAAGPSRTGELFF.

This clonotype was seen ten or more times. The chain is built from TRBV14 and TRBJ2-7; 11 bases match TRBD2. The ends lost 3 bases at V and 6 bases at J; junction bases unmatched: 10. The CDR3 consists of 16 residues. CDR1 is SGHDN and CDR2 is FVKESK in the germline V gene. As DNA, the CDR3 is TGTGCCAGCAGCCAGCGACTAGCGGGGACAGGGACCGAGCAGTACTTC. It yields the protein CASSQRLAGTGTEQYF.

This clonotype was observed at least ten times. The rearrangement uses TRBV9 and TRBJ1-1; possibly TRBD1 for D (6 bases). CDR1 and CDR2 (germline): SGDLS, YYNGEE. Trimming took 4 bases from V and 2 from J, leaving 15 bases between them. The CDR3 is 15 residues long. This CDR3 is CASSSPEGGNTEAFF. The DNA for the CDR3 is TGTGCCAGCAGCTCCCCGGAGGGGGGAAACACTGAAGCTTTCTTT. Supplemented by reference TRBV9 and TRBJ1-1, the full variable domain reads DSGVTQTPKHLITATGQRVTLRCSPRSGDLSVYWYQQSLDQGLQFLIQYYNGEERAKGNILERFSAQQFPDLHSELNLSSLELGDSALYFCASSSPEGGNTEAFFGQGTRLTVV.

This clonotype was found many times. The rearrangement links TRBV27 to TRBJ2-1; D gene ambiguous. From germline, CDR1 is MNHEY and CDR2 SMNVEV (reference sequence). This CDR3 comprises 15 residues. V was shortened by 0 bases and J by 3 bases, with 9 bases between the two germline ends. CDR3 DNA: TGTGCCAGCAGTTTATCATGGCAGTACTACAATGAGCAGTTCTTC. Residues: CASSLSWQYYNEQFF.